The 9 T cell receptor beta chains below come from one sample, sequenced in a study of T cell responses to AZD1222 COVID-19 vaccine. Clones were read by immunoSEQ multiplex PCR, and TCRdb kept only the in-frame ones, dropping some. Of fewer than 110,000 clones in the sample, approximately 89% are singletons; the top ten hold 9.5% to 13%. The material was peripheral blood, obtained 28 days after the second AZD1222 dose. The receptors shown here come from an adult who received the AZD1222 COVID-19 vaccine.

The genes are TRBV7-9 and TRBJ1-6; D is undetermined. The V end lost 5 bases, the J end lost 8 bases, and 7 bases lay between the germline ends. CDR1 and CDR2 from the germline V gene are SEHNR and FQNEAQ (reference sequence). The CDR3 has 12 residues. CDR3 amino acids: CASSRADSPLHF. As DNA, the CDR3 is TGTGCCAGCAGCCGGGCGGATTCACCCCTCCACTTT.

The V call is TRBV5-1, the J call TRBJ1-1; D is perhaps TRBD1 (5 bases). CDR1 and CDR2 from the germline V gene are SGHRS and YFSETQ. This CDR3 contains 15 residues. V lost 0 bases, J lost 4 bases, and 13 bases lay in between. The CDR3 DNA sequence: TGCGCCAGCAGCTTGGATGGGGGGTTGACCACTGAAGCTTTCTTT. The encoded protein is CASSLDGGLTTEAFF.

V and J are TRBV5-1 and TRBJ1-1, with unresolved D. Trimming removed 0 bases at V and 5 bases at J, with 14 bases between. Germline V gene lookup returns CDR1 SGHRS and CDR2 YFSETQ. The CDR3 has 15 residues. CDR3: CASSLGATAGTEAFF. CDR3 bases: TGCGCCAGCAGCTTGGGGGCAACCGCGGGGACTGAAGCTTTCTTT.

This chain connects TRBV2 to TRBJ1-2; possibly TRBD1 for D (6 bases). Germline V CDR1 and CDR2: SNHLY, FYNNEI. Trimming left V 4 bases short and J 1 base short, with 13 bases between. This CDR3 is 15 amino acids long. As DNA, the CDR3 is TGTGCCAGCAGTGCATCGTCAGGGGATAACTATGGCTACACCTTC. As protein: CASSASSGDNYGYTF.

The chain couples TRBV9 to TRBJ2-1; 13 bases align to TRBD2. Trimming cost V 3 bases and J 6 bases; bases outside gene matches: 15. Germline lookup yields CDR1 SGDLS and CDR2 YYNGEE. There are 19 residues in the CDR3. The CDR3 region is CASSDRLAGGEGPTNEQFF. The CDR3 DNA is TGTGCCAGCAGCGACCGACTAGCGGGGGGTGAGGGTCCTACCAATGAGCAGTTCTTC.

This sequence joins TRBV29-1 and TRBJ1-1; a weak D match, TRBD1 (5 bases). Between the trimmed V and J ends, which lost 3 bases and 6 bases, there was a span of 11 bases. This CDR3 contains 12 residues. Germline assignment: CDR1 SQVTM and CDR2 ANQGSEA. The CDR3 DNA reads TGCAGCGTTGAGGGGGGGAGGCCTGAAGCTTTCTTT. As protein: CSVEGGRPEAFF.

The rearrangement uses TRBV7-2 and TRBJ2-7; 7 positions match TRBD2. Germline V gene lookup returns CDR1 SGHTA and CDR2 FQGNSA. V dropped 2 bases and J dropped 5; count of bases not matched to a gene: 12. The CDR3 runs to 16 residues. The CDR3 region has the DNA TGTGCCAGCAGCTTAACGTGGGAGGGCCTTCCCAACGAGCAGTACTTC. Its protein is CASSLTWEGLPNEQYF.

This clone was seen once. The V and J genes are TRBV7-8 and TRBJ2-5, with TRBD2 matching 13 bases. J was trimmed by 5 bases and V by 1 base; bases with no gene match: 1. The germline CDR1 and CDR2 sequences are SGHVS and FQNEAQ. The CDR3 sequence is 15 residues long. The CDR3 DNA sequence: TGTGCCAGCAGCTTAGGGACTAGCGGGGGTGAGACCCAGTACTTC. It specifies CASSLGTSGGETQYF.

CDR3 sequence (DNA): TGTGCCAGCATCTTTTCGACAGGACGGGCGGATACGCAGTATTTT. Translation: CASIFSTGRADTQYF. The chain joins TRBV7-9 to TRBJ2-3; possibly TRBD1 for D (6 bases). The ends were cut back, 7 bases at V and 6 bases at J, with 20 bases in the middle. The germline gives CDR1 SEHNR, CDR2 FQNEAQ (reference sequence). The CDR3 consists of 15 residues.